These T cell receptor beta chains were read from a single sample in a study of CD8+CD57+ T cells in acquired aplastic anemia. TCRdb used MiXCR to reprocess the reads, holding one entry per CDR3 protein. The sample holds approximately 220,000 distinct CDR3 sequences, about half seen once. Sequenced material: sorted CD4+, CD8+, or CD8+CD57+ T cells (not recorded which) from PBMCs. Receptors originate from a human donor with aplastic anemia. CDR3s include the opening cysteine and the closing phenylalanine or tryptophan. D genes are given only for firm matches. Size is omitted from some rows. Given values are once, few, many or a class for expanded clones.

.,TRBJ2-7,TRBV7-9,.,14,TGTGCCGGCAGACGAGCGAGGGATTCCTACGAGCAGTACTTC,CAGRRARDSYEQYF
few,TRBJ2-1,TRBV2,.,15,TGTGCCAGCAGTGAAGCGGGGAGCTCCTACAATGAGCAGTTCTTC,CASSEAGSSYNEQFF
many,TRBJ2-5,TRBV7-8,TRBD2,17,TGTGCCAGCAGCTTTTCCCCTCTAGCGGGGGGGCGTGAGACCCAGTACTTC,CASSFSPLAGGRETQYF
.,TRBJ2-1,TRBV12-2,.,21,TGTGCAAGTCGCTGTAGTGGTGCGCAGCGGGGGCGTAGGAGCTCCTACAATGAGCAGTTCTTC,CASRCSGAQRGRRSSYNEQFF
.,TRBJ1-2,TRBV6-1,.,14,TGTGCCAGTGGTAGTAGGAGAGGGTTCTATGGCTACACCTTC,CASGSRRGFYGYTF
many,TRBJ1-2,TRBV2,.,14,TGTGCCAGCAGCCCTCGACAGACTAACTATGGCTACACCTTC,CASSPRQTNYGYTF
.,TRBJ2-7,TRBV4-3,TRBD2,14,TGCGCCAGCAGCTGTGCTAGCGGGGGGGAGGAGCAGTACTTC,CASSCASGGEEQYF
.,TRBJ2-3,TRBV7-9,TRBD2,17,TGTGCCAGTCAACGGACTAGCGGGGGAACTAGCACAGATACGCAGTATTTT,CASQRTSGGTSTDTQYF
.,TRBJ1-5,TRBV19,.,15,TGTGCCAGTTTGTGGGGGCTCGGGAGCAATCAGCCCCAGCATTTT,CASLWGLGSNQPQHF
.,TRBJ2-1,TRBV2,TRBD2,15,TGTGCCAGCAGCATAACTAGCGGGGGTTACAATGAGCAGTTCTTC,CASSITSGGYNEQFF
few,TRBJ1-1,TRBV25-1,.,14,TGTGCCAGCAGTGAATACGACAGCAACACTGAAGCTTTCTTT,CASSEYDSNTEAFF
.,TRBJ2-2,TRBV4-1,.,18,TGCGCCAGCAGCCTTCAGGGGACCGCAACGAGGGACACCGGGGAGCTGTTTTTT,CASSLQGTATRDTGELFF
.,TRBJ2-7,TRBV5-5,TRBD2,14,TGTGCCAGCAGCGTGGCGGGAGGTTCATACGAGCAGTACTTC,CASSVAGGSYEQYF
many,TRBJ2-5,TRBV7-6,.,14,TGTGCCAGCAGCCTACCCCCAGTGGGGGAGACCCAGTACTTC,CASSLPPVGETQYF
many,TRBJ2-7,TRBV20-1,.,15,TGCAGTGCTAGAGCCGAGGGGGGACTCTCCTACGAGCAGTACTTC,CSARAEGGLSYEQYF
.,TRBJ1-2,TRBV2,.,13,TGTGCCAGCAGTTCCCGCGCTCGAGATGGCTACACCTTC,CASSSRARDGYTF
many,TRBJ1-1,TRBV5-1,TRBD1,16,TGCGCCAGCAGGTCCCGGGACAGGGGCGCGAACACTGAAGCTTTCTTT,CASRSRDRGANTEAFF
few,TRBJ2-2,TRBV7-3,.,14,TGTGCCAGCAGCTTAGAGGCAAGCACCGGGGAGCTGTTTTTT,CASSLEASTGELFF
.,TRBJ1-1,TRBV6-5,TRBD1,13,TGTGCCAGTAGGACAGGGTGGGGCACGGAAGCTTTCTTT,CASRTGWGTEAFF
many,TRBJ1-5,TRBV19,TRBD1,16,TGTGCCAGTAGTATAGATCAGGGGGCGGTCAATCAGCCCCAGCATTTT,CASSIDQGAVNQPQHF
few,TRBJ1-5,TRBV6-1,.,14,TGTGCCAGCAGTTATGGATATAGCAATCAGCCCCAGCATTTT,CASSYGYSNQPQHF
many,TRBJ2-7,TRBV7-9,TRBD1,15,TGTGCCAGCAGCTTAAGATCGGGACAGGGGGGCGAGCAGTACTTC,CASSLRSGQGGEQYF